Sequencing of this TCR beta chain was carried out in a study of T cells in Graves' hyperthyroidism and ophthalmopathy. The CDR3 regions of TCR beta were amplified from RNA transcripts. HTBI primers drove first-round RT-PCR of the TCR CDR3. TCRdb analysed the multiplex PCR reads with MiXCR anew, one entry per CDR3 protein. The sample shows 250,000 or so distinct CDR3 sequences, 15% of them seen only once. The CDR3 loop spans 19 amino acids. Trimming left V 4 bases short and J 4 bases short, with 28 bases between. Looked up from germline, CDR1 is SGHRS and CDR2 is YFSETQ. The sequence was obtained from a woman in her forties or fifties with Graves' hyperthyroidism that later progressed to Graves' ophthalmopathy. The V call is TRBV5-1, the J call TRBJ2-3; D assignment may be TRBD1 or TRBD2 (7 bases each). The specimen was blood. The CDR3: CASSPWPGGESGGSDTQYF. CDR3 DNA sequence: TGCGCCAGCAGCCCATGGCCAGGGGGGGAATCAGGCGGCTCAGATACGCAGTATTTT.